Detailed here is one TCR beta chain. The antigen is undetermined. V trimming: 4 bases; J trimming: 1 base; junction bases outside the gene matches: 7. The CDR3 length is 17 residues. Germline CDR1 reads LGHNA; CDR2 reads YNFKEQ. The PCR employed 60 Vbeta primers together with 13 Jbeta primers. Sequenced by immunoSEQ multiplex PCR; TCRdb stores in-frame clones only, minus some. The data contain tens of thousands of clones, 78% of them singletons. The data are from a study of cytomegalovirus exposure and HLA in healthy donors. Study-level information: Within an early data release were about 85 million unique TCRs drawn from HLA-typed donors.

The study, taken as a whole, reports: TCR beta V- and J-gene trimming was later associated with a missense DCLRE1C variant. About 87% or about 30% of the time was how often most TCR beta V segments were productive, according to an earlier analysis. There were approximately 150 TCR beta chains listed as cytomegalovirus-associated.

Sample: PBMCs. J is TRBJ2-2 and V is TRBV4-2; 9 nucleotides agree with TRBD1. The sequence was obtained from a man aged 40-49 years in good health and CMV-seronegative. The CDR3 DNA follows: TGTGCCAGCAGCCCCTCCCAGGGACAGGGGAACACCGGGGAGCTGTTTTTT. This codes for CASSPSQGQGNTGELFF.